The 18 T cell receptor beta chains in this list originate from one sample, sequenced in a study of tumor-infiltrating lymphocytes in oesophageal squamous cell carcinoma. From the PCR reads, TCRdb called clonotypes with MiXCR, one entry per CDR3 protein. The sample contains 15,000 or so distinct CDR3 sequences, roughly 50% of which appear only once. Sequencing was done on a sample of esophageal tumor tissue. These receptors all come from a female donor with esophageal squamous cell carcinoma.

V usage is TRBV7-6 and J usage is TRBJ1-5; D is ambiguous. V shed 0 bases and J shed 2 bases, with 8 bases lying between them. The CDR3 is made up of 15 amino acids. The germline CDR1 and CDR2 sequences are SGHVS and FNYEAQ. The CDR3, as DNA: TGTGCCAGCAGCTTAGCTTCGGACGGCAATCAGCCCCAGCATTTT. It translates to CASSLASDGNQPQHF.

The V call is TRBV11-2, the J call TRBJ2-7; no clear D gene. The DNA end is a closer match to TRBJ2-5, so the J assignment may be wrong. The CDR3 runs to 12 residues. Per the germline V gene, CDR1 is SGHAT and CDR2 is FQNNGV. CDR3 protein: CASSNLPETQYF. CDR3 bases: TGTGCCAGCAGCAATCTTCCGGAGACCCAGTACTTC.

This clonotype has only one observation. Possible read error: a much larger clone is one base away. The chain couples TRBV7-2 to TRBJ2-4, with 7 bases that match TRBD1. The end of the DNA is better explained by TRBJ2-1, so the J call may be wrong. This CDR3 comprises 14 residues. Germline CDR1 SGHTA, CDR2 FQGNSA. CDR3 nucleotide sequence: TGTGCCAGCAGCACGGACAGGCAATCCTACGAGCAGTTCTTC. Protein product: CASSTDRQSYEQFF.

The chain uses TRBV7-4 and TRBJ2-3, with 8 bases matching TRBD2. The length of the CDR3 is 15 residues. Germline V lookup: CDR1 SGHVT, CDR2 SQSDAQ. The V and J ends lost 5 bases and 3 bases, in that order; junction bases with no gene match: 7. This CDR3 is CASSQAGEGTDTQYF. CDR3 nucleotide sequence: TGTGCCAGCAGCCAAGCGGGAGAAGGGACAGATACGCAGTATTTT.

The chain employs TRBV11-2 and TRBJ2-7, with a possible D match to TRBD2 (6 bases). With the DNA end fitting TRBJ2-1 better, the J assignment may be wrong. This CDR3 region has 13 residues. CDR1 is SGHAT and CDR2 is FQNNGV in the germline V gene. CDR3 coding DNA: TGTGCCAGCAGCTTCGGCGGGACCTACGAGCAGTTCTTC. The encoded protein is CASSFGGTYEQFF.

V gene TRBV11-2 combines with J gene TRBJ2-7; D ambiguous. CDR1 SGHAT and CDR2 FQNNGV come from the germline V gene. The V gene lost 6 bases and the J gene lost 5 bases, with 8 bases spanning the gap. The CDR3 has 11 amino acids. The CDR3 loop reads CASRIGDEQYF. The CDR3 nucleotides read TGTGCCAGCAGGATAGGAGACGAGCAGTACTTC.

The chain is built from TRBV7-3 and TRBJ2-5, with D perhaps TRBD1 (7 bases). The CDR3 is 14 residues long. Looked up from germline, CDR1 is SGHTA and CDR2 is FQGTGA. Trimming shortened V by 5 bases and J by 4 bases, and 14 bases separated the two germline ends. The DNA for the CDR3 is TGTGCCAGCAGCCCCCAGGGGGGTTTAGAGACCCAGTACTTC. Translation gives CASSPQGGLETQYF.

V usage is TRBV9 and J usage is TRBJ2-3, with TRBD1 identical over 7 bases. The J call may be incorrect, as the DNA end agrees better with TRBJ2-5. CDR1 and CDR2 (germline): SGDLS, YYNGEE. The CDR3 consists of 14 residues. As DNA, the CDR3 is TGTGCCAGCAGCGTAGCCCAGGGGGATGAGACCCAGTACTTC. Translation gives CASSVAQGDETQYF.

The chain employs TRBV7-9 and TRBJ2-5; D remains unclear. The end of the DNA aligns better with TRBJ2-7, so the J call may be wrong. The CDR3 has 14 residues. CDR1 and CDR2 (germline): SEHNR, FQNEAQ (reference sequence). The CDR3 sequence: CASSLGPSSYEQYF. CDR3 nucleotide sequence: TGTGCCAGCAGCTTAGGACCAAGCTCCTACGAGCAGTACTTC.

The J gene is TRBJ2-3, the V gene TRBV6-9; TRBD1 might be the D (5 bases). The J call is in doubt because the DNA end fits TRBJ1-1 better. CDR1 and CDR2 (germline): MNHGY, SVAAGI. The CDR3 runs to 15 residues. The CDR3 loop is CASSSWTTLNTEAFF. For the CDR3, the DNA is TGTGCCAGCAGCAGCTGGACAACCCTCAACACTGAAGCTTTCTTT.

This clonotype is judged medium-sized. The V and J genes are TRBV12-5 and TRBJ1-2; D is possibly TRBD1 (5 bases). The CDR3 runs to 13 residues. Trimming pared 6 bases from V and 8 bases from J, leaving 16 bases between. The V gene's germline CDR1 is LGHNT and CDR2 FRNRAP. This chain's CDR3 is CASGLGGGRGYTF. CDR3 DNA: TGTGCTAGTGGCTTAGGCGGGGGTCGGGGCTACACCTTC.

The sample holds one count of this clonotype. The chain uses TRBV7-2 and TRBJ2-1; the D gene could be TRBD1 or TRBD2 (5 bases each). The DNA end lines up better with TRBJ2-7; the J call may be wrong. The germline CDR1 and CDR2 sequences are SGHTA and FQGNSA. The CDR3 consists of 13 residues. Here the CDR3 reads CASSLGAGGEQYF. In nucleotides, the CDR3 is TGTGCCAGCAGCTTAGGGGCTGGGGGCGAGCAGTACTTC.

About this clonotype itself: A junction boundary mismatches the germline segment, possibly from a read error. The genes are TRBV7-6 and TRBJ1-4; possible D gene TRBD1, 6 bases. The CDR3 has 15 residues. Germline V CDR1 and CDR2: SGHVS, FNYEAQ. The CDR3 protein is CASSSQGSTHEKLFF. The CDR3 nucleotides read TGTGCTAGCAGCTCACAGGGTTCAACCCATGAAAAACTGTTTTTT.

V gene TRBV6-2 or TRBV6-3 combines with J gene TRBJ2-3, with D maybe TRBD2 (7 bases). The better agreement between TRBJ2-1 and the DNA end casts doubt on the J call. The CDR3 extends over 16 amino acids. The germline V gene encodes CDR1 MNHEY and CDR2 SVGEGT. The CDR3 bases are TGTGCCAGCAGCAGGGGAGCGGGGCTATCCTACAATGAGCAGTTCTTC. This gives the protein CASSRGAGLSYNEQFF.

This clonotype was seen many times. The chain is built from TRBV5-1 and TRBJ1-1, with D uncertain. The V gene lost 0 bases and the J gene lost 0 bases, with 6 bases spanning the gap. Germline CDR1 is SGHRS and CDR2 is YFSETQ. This CDR3 contains 14 residues. CDR3 coding DNA: TGCGCCAGCAGCTTGGTCAGCCTGAACACTGAAGCTTTCTTT. Its translation: CASSLVSLNTEAFF.

The count of this clonotype is one. A read error may account for a junction end that differs from germline. This chain uses TRBV7-2 with TRBJ2-5, with 7 bases aligning to TRBD2. The CDR3 runs 16 residues. CDR1 SGHTA and CDR2 FQGNSA come from the germline V gene. The CDR3 spells CASSPGTTGGLETQYF. CDR3 DNA: TGTGCCAGCAGCCCTGGGACTACAGGAGGATTGGAGACCCAGTACTTT.

Sample share makes this clonotype medium-sized. This chain uses TRBV10-1 with TRBJ2-1; 12 positions match TRBD2. CDR3 length: 17 amino acids. The V gene end was trimmed by 4 bases and the J gene end by 7 bases; junction bases not matched to a gene: 11. Germline CDR1 WNHNN, CDR2 SYGVQD (reference sequence). CDR3 amino acids: CASSARLAGGPSNEQFF. CDR3 DNA sequence: TGCGCCAGCAGTGCTCGGCTAGCGGGAGGGCCCTCGAATGAGCAGTTCTTC.

This clonotype was seen ten or more times. The rearrangement uses TRBV7-6 and TRBJ2-1; TRBD2 agrees at 10 bases. Losses at the gene ends were 0 bases for V and 6 bases for J; bases not matched to a gene: 5. The CDR3 extends over 16 amino acids. Per the germline V gene, CDR1 is SGHVS and CDR2 is FNYEAQ. This CDR3 reads CASSLATASGSNEQFF. The CDR3 coding sequence is TGTGCCAGCAGCTTAGCCACGGCTAGCGGGAGCAATGAGCAGTTCTTC.